This TCR beta chain was obtained from a study of neurological immune-mediated disorders. Study results and caveats: Phylogenetic grouping placed 18 of 34 multiple sclerosis patients' repertoires in one related-CDR3 cluster, a possible signature. TCR-beta repertoires seemed private in all groups, with no expanded CDR3 amino acid sequences shared.

This clonotype has a count of ten or more. What it binds is not known. Source material was 2 million unsorted PBMCs, stored at -80 °C in RNAlater. In each sequencing run, over 170 million TCR-beta sequences were generated from 15-18 subjects. Using its own MiXCR run on the 5' RACE reads, TCRdb lists one record per CDR3 protein. Among 81,000 or so distinct CDR3 sequences listed, less than 5.5% were seen once. The germline gives CDR1 KGHDR, CDR2 SFDVKD. CDR3 size: 15 residues. V was clipped by 4 bases and J by 3 bases; unmatched bases: 4. The sequence was obtained from a woman in her twenties or thirties with multiple sclerosis. The chain is built from TRBV24-1 and TRBJ2-2, with TRBD1 identical over 7 bases. Sequencing was done on a sample of PBMCs. For the CDR3, the DNA is TGTGCCACCAGTGAGGGAGACAGGGACACCGGGGAGCTGTTTTTT. Its protein is CATSEGDRDTGELFF.